What follows are 5 T cell receptor beta chains derived from one specimen sequenced in a study of blood T cells in healthy people across ages. Through a sample-barcoded 5' primer and a J-beta primer mix, a second PCR was run for about 6 to 11 cycles. Via MiXCR, TCRdb re-called the 5' RACE reads, giving one row per CDR3 protein. The sample contains 1.2 million to 1.5 million distinct CDR3 sequences, roughly 60% of which appear only once. The specimen was blood. The receptor source for this set is a man aged 18-30 years in good health.

The rearrangement uses TRBV7-9 and TRBJ2-1; TRBD2 aligns across 7 bases. CDR1 and CDR2 from the germline V gene are SEHNR and FQNEAQ (reference sequence). V lost 2 bases to trimming and J lost 12 bases; unmatched junction nucleotides: 7. CDR3 length: 13 amino acids. The CDR3, as DNA: TGTGCCAGCAGCTTATCCACAACTAGCGCGCAGTTCTTC. This encodes CASSLSTTSAQFF.

Only a few counts were recorded for this clonotype. This chain connects TRBV10-3 to TRBJ2-7; D is unresolved. V was shortened by 7 bases and J by 2 bases, with 6 bases between the two germline ends. The CDR3 sequence is 11 residues long. Germline CDR1 reads ENHRY; CDR2 reads SYGVKD. In DNA form, the CDR3 reads TGTGCCATCAAACCAACCTACGAGCAGTACTTC. Translation: CAIKPTYEQYF.

This clonotype appeared once. The chain employs TRBV3-1 and TRBJ2-1, with 9 nucleotides matching TRBD2. Trimming cost V 4 bases and J 6 bases; bases outside gene matches: 7. CDR1 is LGHDT, CDR2 YNNKEL, per germline (reference sequence). The CDR3 is made up of 15 amino acids. DNA of the CDR3: TGTGCCAGCAGCCTTATAGCGGGAGAGGCCAATGAGCAGTTCTTC. This codes for CASSLIAGEANEQFF.

The rearrangement uses TRBV20-1 and TRBJ2-3; D may be TRBD2 (5 bases). V was pared by 5 bases and J by 1 base, with 16 bases between. CDR3 length: 15 amino acids. The germline V gene has CDR1 DFQATT and CDR2 SNEGSKA (reference sequence). The CDR3 protein is CSALGLARGTDTQYF. CDR3 sequence (DNA): TGCAGTGCTCTAGGGCTAGCTCGTGGCACAGATACGCAGTATTTT.

This clonotype was seen a handful of times. The chain is built from TRBV6-2 or TRBV6-3 and TRBJ2-2; possibly TRBD1 for D (5 bases). The CDR3 has 16 residues. CDR1 is MNHEY and CDR2 is SVGEGT in the germline V gene. V was shortened by 2 bases and J by 2 bases, with 12 bases between the two germline ends. The CDR3 DNA is TGTGCCAGCAGTTACGGGGCAGGTACCAACACCGGGGAGCTGTTTTTT. Its protein product is CASSYGAGTNTGELFF.